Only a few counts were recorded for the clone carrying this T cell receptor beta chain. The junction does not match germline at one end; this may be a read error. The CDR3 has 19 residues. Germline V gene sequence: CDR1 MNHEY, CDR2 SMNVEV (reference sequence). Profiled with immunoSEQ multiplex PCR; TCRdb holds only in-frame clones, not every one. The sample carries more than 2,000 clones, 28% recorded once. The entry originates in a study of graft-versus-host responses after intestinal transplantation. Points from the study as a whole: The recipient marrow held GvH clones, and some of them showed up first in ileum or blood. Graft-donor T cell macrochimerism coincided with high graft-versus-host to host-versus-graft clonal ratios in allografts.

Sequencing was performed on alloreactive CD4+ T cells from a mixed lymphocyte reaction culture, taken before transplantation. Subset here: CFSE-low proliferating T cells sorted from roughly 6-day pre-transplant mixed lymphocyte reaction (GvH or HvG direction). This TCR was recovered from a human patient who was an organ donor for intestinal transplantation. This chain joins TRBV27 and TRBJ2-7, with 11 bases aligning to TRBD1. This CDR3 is CASSEARDRGVSRLYAQYF. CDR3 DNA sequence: TGTGCCAGCAGTGAGGCCCGGGACAGGGGGGTCTCCCGCCTCTACGCGCAGTACTTC.